The T cell receptor (beta chain) under discussion was sequenced for a study of blood T cell repertoires in COVID-19. Germline V gives CDR1 ENHRY, CDR2 SYGVKD. Trimming took off 5 bases at V and 1 base at J, with 11 bases between the two ends. This CDR3 spans 14 amino acids. Authors' data handling: Amplification from reference gene primers served as the basis for estimated nucleated cell counts. Measured with immunoSEQ multiplex PCR; TCRdb has only the in-frame clones, and not every one. D and trimming were read from the DNA, whereas the V and J calls and clone size are those reported in that table. This sample has approximately 190,000 clones, with 84% found just once.

Sequencing input: PBMCs or T cells enriched from blood (not recorded which). This clonotype was obtained from a man aged 35-49 years who had recovered from COVID-19. The chain recombines TRBV10-3 with TRBJ2-5, with a weak D call TRBD2 (6 bases). For the CDR3, the DNA is TGTGCCATCAGTCCCGGGGGTTTCCAAGAGACCCAGTACTTC. This gives the protein CAISPGGFQETQYF.